The source of this TCR beta chain is a study of blood T cell repertoires in COVID-19. Study-wide background: Some COVID-19 samples were acute and others convalescent; all came from the United States, Italy and Spain.

The V and J ends lost 3 bases and 5 bases, in that order; junction bases with no gene match: 3. The CDR3 is made up of 14 amino acids. CDR1 SNHLY and CDR2 FYNNEI come from the germline V gene. As processed by the authors: Nucleated cell number was recorded as an estimate derived from reference gene primer amplification. Profiling relied on immunoSEQ multiplex PCR, and the TCRdb table lists in-frame clones only, not all of them. V and J calls and clone size come straight from that table; D and trimming were deduced from the DNA. The table lists approximately 94,000 clones, 88% of them singletons. Sequencing was done on a sample of peripheral blood. The chain recombines TRBV2 with TRBJ2-5, with 10 bases fitting TRBD2. This sequence was found in a woman older than 75 with active COVID-19. Here the CDR3 reads CASSDPSGSETQYF. The CDR3 nucleotides read TGTGCCAGCAGTGACCCTAGCGGGAGTGAGACCCAGTACTTC.